One and the same sample provided the 17 T cell receptor beta chains below, sequenced in a study of control samples from healthy donors and cancer patients. Sequencing used immunoSEQ multiplex PCR; TCRdb keeps in-frame clones, though not all of them. The repertoire holds 70,000 to 75,000 clones, with roughly 86% as singletons. The sample taken for sequencing was PBMCs. All receptors derive from a man in his fifties or sixties with lung cancer.

V and J are TRBV27 and TRBJ1-1; D uncertain. Trimming removed 7 bases at V and 4 bases at J, with 13 bases between. The CDR3 is 13 amino acids. Germline V gene data show CDR1 as MNHEY and CDR2 as SMNVEV (reference sequence). Here the CDR3 DNA reads TGTGCCAGCACCATTAGAATGGGCACTGAAGCTTTCTTT. Translation: CASTIRMGTEAFF.

The rearrangement joins TRBV9 to TRBJ2-5; D not certain. This CDR3 spans 15 amino acids. Germline CDR1 and CDR2: SGDLS and YYNGEE. Trimming cost V 0 bases and J 4 bases, with 13 bases left between them. CDR3 DNA sequence: TGTGCCAGCAGCGTAGCAAATGGTGGCGGAGAGACCCAGTACTTC. Protein: CASSVANGGGETQYF. The full variable domain, in which reference TRBV9 and TRBJ2-5 provide the parts outside the CDR3, is DSGVTQTPKHLITATGQRVTLRCSPRSGDLSVYWYQQSLDQGLQFLIQYYNGEERAKGNILERFSAQQFPDLHSELNLSSLELGDSALYFCASSVANGGGETQYFGPGTRLLVL.

V and J are TRBV30 and TRBJ1-1; 7 bases are a match to TRBD1. Germline assignment: CDR1 GTSNPN and CDR2 SVGIG (reference sequence). The length of the CDR3 is 14 residues. The V gene end was trimmed by 4 bases and the J gene end by 0 bases; junction bases not matched to a gene: 5. CDR3 in amino acids: CAWISTGMNTEAFF. CDR3 DNA: TGTGCCTGGATCTCGACAGGGATGAACACTGAAGCTTTCTTT. Based on the CDR3 plus reference TRBV30 and TRBJ1-1, the full variable domain is SQTIHQWPATLVQPVGSPLSLECTVEGTSNPNLYWYRQAAGRGLQLLFYSVGIGQISSEVPQNLSASRPQDRQFILSSKKLLLSDSGFYLCAWISTGMNTEAFFGQGTRLTVV.

The chain links TRBV6-5 to TRBJ2-2; 7 nucleotides agree with TRBD1. Germline CDR1 is MNHEY and CDR2 is SVGAGI. This CDR3 is built from 14 residues. Trimming at V came to 6 bases and at J to 4 bases, leaving 5 bases not matched to a gene. DNA for the CDR3: TGTGCCAGCAGCTACAGGGGCGGCACCGGGGAGCTGTTTTTT. It yields the protein CASSYRGGTGELFF.

The chain recombines TRBV7-2 with TRBJ2-7, with D possibly called TRBD1 or TRBD2 (5 bases each). Trimming removed 1 base at V and 3 bases at J, with 10 bases between. Germline assignment: CDR1 SGHTA and CDR2 FQGNSA. This CDR3 spans 14 amino acids. The chain's CDR3 is CASSLGDPSYEQYV. For the CDR3, the DNA is TGTGCCAGCAGCTTAGGGGACCCCAGCTACGAGCAGTACGTC.

V usage is TRBV7-9 and J usage is TRBJ1-3; possibly TRBD1 for D (5 bases). CDR1 and CDR2 from the germline V gene are SEHNR and FQNEAQ (reference sequence). The CDR3 extends over 14 amino acids. The ends were cut back, 4 bases at V and 0 bases at J, with 7 bases in the middle. This chain's CDR3 is CASSSRDSGNTIYF. The CDR3 DNA sequence: TGTGCCAGCAGCTCCAGGGACTCTGGAAACACCATATATTTT.

This clone has just a few counts. The V gene is TRBV27, the J gene TRBJ2-7; D is undetermined. This CDR3 has 15 amino acids. With 4 bases removed from V and 0 bases from J, the gap between germline ends came to 13 bases. The V gene's germline CDR1 is MNHEY and CDR2 SMNVEV (reference sequence). DNA of the CDR3: TGTGCCAGCAGTTCCGAAACAATTAGCTCCTACGAGCAGTACGTC. Translated: CASSSETISSYEQYV.

This clone was detected only a few times. This chain links TRBV4-1 with TRBJ2-6; possibly TRBD1 for D (5 bases). CDR3 length: 17 residues. CDR1 and CDR2 (germline): MGHRA, YSYEKL. The ends were cut back, 0 bases at V and 4 bases at J, with 13 bases in the middle. CDR3: CASSQDPPGPGANVLTF. The CDR3 DNA reads as TGCGCCAGCAGCCAAGATCCCCCAGGGCCCGGGGCCAACGTCCTGACTTTC.

The chain combines TRBV24-1 with TRBJ2-2, with D maybe TRBD1 (7 bases). Germline lookup yields CDR1 KGHDR and CDR2 SFDVKD. The V and J ends lost 4 bases and 7 bases respectively, with 18 bases between them. CDR3 length equals 16 residues. CDR3 in DNA: TGTGCCACCAGTGACCTTCAGGGGGGCGGTAGCGGGGAGCTGTTTTTT. Its translation is CATSDLQGGGSGELFF.

The chain combines TRBV5-5 with TRBJ1-5; D uncertain. Germline V gene sequence: CDR1 SGHKS, CDR2 YYEKEE (reference sequence). The CDR3 length is 13 residues. V was shortened by 2 bases and J by 2 bases, with 5 bases between the two germline ends. The CDR3 DNA is TGTGCCAGCAGCTTATGGGGCAATCAGCCCCAGCATTTT. It specifies CASSLWGNQPQHF.

The J gene is TRBJ1-5, the V gene TRBV7-2; no firm D call. V lost 5 bases to trimming and J lost 7 bases, with 12 bases between them. The germline CDR1 and CDR2 sequences are SGHTA and FQGNSA. The CDR3 runs to 13 residues. The chain's CDR3 is CASSALIKQPQHF. The CDR3 DNA sequence: TGTGCCAGCAGCGCCTTAATCAAGCAGCCCCAGCATTTT. Filled out from reference TRBV7-2 and TRBJ1-5, the complete variable domain reads GAGVSQSPSNKVTEKGKDVELRCDPISGHTALYWYRQSLGQGLEFLIYFQGNSAPDKSGLPSDRFSAERTGGSVSTLTIQRTQQEDSAVYLCASSALIKQPQHFGDGTRLSIL.

This chain joins TRBV4-1 and TRBJ2-2; TRBD1 is a possible D gene (6 bases). The germline gives CDR1 MGHRA, CDR2 YSYEKL. This CDR3 spans 16 amino acids. Trimming removed 6 bases from V and 0 bases from J, with 14 bases in between. DNA of the CDR3: TGCGCCAGCAGTCAGCCTTCAGGGGCGAACACCGGGGAGCTGTTTTTT. Protein sequence: CASSQPSGANTGELFF.

This clone was detected once. The chain joins TRBV24-1 to TRBJ2-2, with 10 bases matching TRBD1. V lost 7 bases and J lost 4; bases outside the gene matches: 5. Germline V lookup: CDR1 KGHDR, CDR2 SFDVKD. This CDR3 has 15 amino acids. CDR3 sequence reads: CATRGGTGVTGELFF. CDR3 sequence (DNA): TGTGCCACCAGGGGGGGGACAGGGGTCACCGGGGAGCTGTTTTTT.

This chain connects TRBV29-1 to TRBJ2-3; D not resolved. CDR1 is SQVTM, CDR2 ANQGSEA, per germline. The CDR3 extends over 12 amino acids. The germline V and J ends were trimmed by 5 bases and 8 bases, with 14 bases remaining between them. CDR3 sequence (DNA): TGCAGCGTTTACGACGGGTCCGGTACGCAGTATTTT. This codes for CSVYDGSGTQYF.

V and J are TRBV29-1 and TRBJ2-3; D is perhaps TRBD2 (5 bases). Trimming removed 3 bases from V and 2 bases from J, with 12 bases in between. This CDR3 has 14 residues. Germline V CDR1 and CDR2: SQVTM, ANQGSEA. This CDR3 is CSVDRGRVTDTQYF. For the CDR3, the DNA is TGCAGCGTTGACAGAGGGAGAGTCACAGATACGCAGTATTTT.

This clone was counted only a few times. The rearrangement joins TRBV6-5 to TRBJ1-3; no clear D. Germline CDR1 and CDR2: MNHEY and SVGAGI. V dropped 7 bases and J dropped 0 bases, with 10 bases sitting between them. The CDR3 extends over 14 amino acids. For the CDR3, the DNA is TGTGCCAGCACCAAGGCCTACTCTGGAAACACCATATATTTT. It yields the protein CASTKAYSGNTIYF.

The DNA of the CDR3 is TGTGCCAGCAGCCGAGTGACAGGGGACACCTACAATGAGCAGTTCTTC. It translates to CASSRVTGDTYNEQFF. The chain uses TRBV14 and TRBJ2-1, with 8 bases lining up with TRBD1. Germline V gene lookup returns CDR1 SGHDN and CDR2 FVKESK. The CDR3 sequence is 16 residues long. Trimming cost V 4 bases and J 2 bases; bases outside gene matches: 7. The full variable domain, its missing parts supplied by reference TRBV14 and TRBJ2-1, is EAGVTQFPSHSVIEKGQTVTLRCDPISGHDNLYWYRRVMGKEIKFLLHFVKESKQDESGMPNNRFLAERTGGTYSTLKVQPAELEDSGVYFCASSRVTGDTYNEQFFGPGTRLTVL.